Listed here is a single TCR beta chain. Trimming left V 0 bases short and J 6 bases short, with 7 bases between. This CDR3 spans 13 amino acids. Looked up from germline, CDR1 is SGHAT and CDR2 is FQNNGV. This sample is drawn from a study of technical replicates of blood from several donors. Using immunoSEQ multiplex PCR, the repertoire was profiled, and TCRdb retains in-frame clones only, with some absent. Among 65,000 to 90,000 clones, 90% to 95% were seen once, and the ten largest hold less than 0.3%. Sequenced sample: T cells isolated from PBMCs. The source of this sequence is a human donor in good health. The chain recombines TRBV11-2 with TRBJ2-3; D call uncertain. CDR3 sequence: CASSLEYMDTQYF. In DNA form, the CDR3 reads TGTGCCAGCAGCTTAGAATATATGGATACGCAGTATTTT. The variable domain in full, with the rest retrieved from reference TRBV11-2 and TRBJ2-3, is EAGVAQSPRYKIIEKRQSVAFWCNPISGHATLYWYQQILGQGPKLLIQFQNNGVVDDSQLPKDRFSAERLKGVDSTLKIQPAKLEDSAVYLCASSLEYMDTQYFGPGTRLTVL.